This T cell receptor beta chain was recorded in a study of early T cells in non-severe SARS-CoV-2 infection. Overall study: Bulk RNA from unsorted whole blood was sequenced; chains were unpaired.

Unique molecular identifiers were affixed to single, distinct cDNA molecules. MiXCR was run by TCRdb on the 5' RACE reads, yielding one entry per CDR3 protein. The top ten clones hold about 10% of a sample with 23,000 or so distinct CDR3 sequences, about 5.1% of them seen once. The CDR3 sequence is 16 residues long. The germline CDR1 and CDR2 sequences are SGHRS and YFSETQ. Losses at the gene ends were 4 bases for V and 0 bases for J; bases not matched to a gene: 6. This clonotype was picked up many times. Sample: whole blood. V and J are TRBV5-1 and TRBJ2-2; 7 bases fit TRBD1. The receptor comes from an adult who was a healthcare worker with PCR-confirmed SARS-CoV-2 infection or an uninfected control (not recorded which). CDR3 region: CASSKPGTANTGELFF. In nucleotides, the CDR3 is TGCGCCAGCAGCAAGCCCGGGACAGCGAACACCGGGGAGCTGTTTTTT.